The clone carrying this TCR beta chain was observed many times. What it binds is unknown. This entry is derived from a study of Graves' ophthalmopathy and Graves' hyperthyroidism. About the research overall: The blood sample was drawn at first diagnosis and before any treatment. Whole-study results and caveats: Among thyroid clonotypes expanded above 0.001 frequency, most also appeared in blood. The model flagged ophthalmopathy progression at 70% to 71% sensitivity and 72% to 80% specificity.

Pregnant or lactating patients and those with other autoimmune diseases or uncontrolled infections were excluded. Amplified TCR beta CDR3 regions were obtained using RNA transcripts as template. The library came from an HTBI-primed first-round RT-PCR and a second-round multiplex PCR. TCRdb ran MiXCR on the multiplex PCR reads and lists one entry per CDR3 protein. The table has 200,000 to 250,000 distinct CDR3 sequences, roughly 27% seen once. This TCR was sampled from a man aged 50 or older with Graves' ophthalmopathy. Sequencing input: peripheral blood.

As DNA, the CDR3 is TGTGCCAGCAGTTTTCGGCAGGGAAGCACCGGGGAGCTGTTTTTT. The encoded protein is CASSFRQGSTGELFF. The chain combines TRBV28 with TRBJ2-2, with D perhaps TRBD1 (5 bases). The CDR3 sequence is 15 residues long. The V gene lost 3 bases and the J gene lost 4 bases, with 12 bases spanning the gap. Germline loops: CDR1 MDHEN, CDR2 SYDVKM.